This TCR beta chain comes out of a study of T cell responses to AZD1222 COVID-19 vaccine. Across the study: Second-dose groups at about 4 or about 12 weeks were pooled. Study-wide results and limits: Most donors were white British and more were female, and clonal diversity was possibly underestimated. Unmutated variant regions are reportedly the target of nearly half of TCRs that are spike-specific. Following two doses of AZD1222, Spike-specific TCR breadth and depth rose.

Worth noting for this clone: Its cognate antigen is unknown.

The repertoire was sequenced with immunoSEQ multiplex PCR; TCRdb's copy has only in-frame clones and lacks some. The sample shows some 110,000 clones, 88% of them seen only once. The CDR3 loop spans 17 amino acids. The V gene end was trimmed by 5 bases and the J gene end by 1 base; junction bases not matched to a gene: 9. The germline V gene has CDR1 MGHRA and CDR2 YSYEKL. The material sequenced was peripheral blood, taken on day 0 of AZD1222 vaccination. The receptor's source is an adult in good health. The chain combines TRBV4-1 with TRBJ2-1; TRBD2 aligns across 9 bases. In DNA, the CDR3 is TGCGCCAGCAGCGTCGGGCGCGGGGGGGGATCCTACAATGAGCAGTTCTTC. Amino acid sequence: CASSVGRGGGSYNEQFF.